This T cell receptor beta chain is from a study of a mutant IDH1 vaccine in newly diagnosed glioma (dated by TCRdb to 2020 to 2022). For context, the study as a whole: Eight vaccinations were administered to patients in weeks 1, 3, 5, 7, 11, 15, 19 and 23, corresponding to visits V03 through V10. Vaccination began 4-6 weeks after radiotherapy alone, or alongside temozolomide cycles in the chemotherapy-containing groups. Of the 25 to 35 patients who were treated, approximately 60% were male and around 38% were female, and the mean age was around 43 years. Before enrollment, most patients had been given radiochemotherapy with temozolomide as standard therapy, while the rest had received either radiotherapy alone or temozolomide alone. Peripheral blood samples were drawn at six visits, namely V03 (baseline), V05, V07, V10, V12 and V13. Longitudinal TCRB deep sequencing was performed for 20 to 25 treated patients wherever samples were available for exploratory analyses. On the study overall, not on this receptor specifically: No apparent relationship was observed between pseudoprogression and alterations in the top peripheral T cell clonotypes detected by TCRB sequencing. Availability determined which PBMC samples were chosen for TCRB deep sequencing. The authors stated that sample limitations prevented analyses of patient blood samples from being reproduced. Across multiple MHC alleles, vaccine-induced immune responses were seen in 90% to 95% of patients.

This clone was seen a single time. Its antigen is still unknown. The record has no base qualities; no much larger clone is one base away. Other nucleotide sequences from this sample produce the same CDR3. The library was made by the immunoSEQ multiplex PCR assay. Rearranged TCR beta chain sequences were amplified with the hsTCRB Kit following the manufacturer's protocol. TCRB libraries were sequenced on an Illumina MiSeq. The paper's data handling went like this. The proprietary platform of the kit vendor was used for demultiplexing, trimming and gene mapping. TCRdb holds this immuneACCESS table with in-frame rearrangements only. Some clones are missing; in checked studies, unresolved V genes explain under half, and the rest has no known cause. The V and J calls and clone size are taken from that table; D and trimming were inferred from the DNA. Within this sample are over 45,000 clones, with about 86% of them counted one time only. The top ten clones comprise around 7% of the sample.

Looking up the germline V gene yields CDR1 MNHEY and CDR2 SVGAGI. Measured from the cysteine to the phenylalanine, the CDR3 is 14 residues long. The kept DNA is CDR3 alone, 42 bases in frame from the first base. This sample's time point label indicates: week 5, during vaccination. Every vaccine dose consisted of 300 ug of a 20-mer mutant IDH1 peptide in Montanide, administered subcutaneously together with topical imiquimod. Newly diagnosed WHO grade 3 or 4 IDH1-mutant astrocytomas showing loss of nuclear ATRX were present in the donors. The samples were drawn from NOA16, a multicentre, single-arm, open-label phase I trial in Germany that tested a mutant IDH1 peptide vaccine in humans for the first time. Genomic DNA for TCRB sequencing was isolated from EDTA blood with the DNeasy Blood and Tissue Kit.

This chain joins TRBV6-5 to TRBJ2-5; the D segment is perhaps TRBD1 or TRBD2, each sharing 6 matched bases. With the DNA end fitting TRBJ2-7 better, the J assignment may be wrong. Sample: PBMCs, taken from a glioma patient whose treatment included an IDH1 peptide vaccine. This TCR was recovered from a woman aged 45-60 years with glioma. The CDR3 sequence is CASSLQGTSYEQYF. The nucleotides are TGTGCCAGCAGTTTGCAGGGGACTTCCTACGAGCAGTACTTC.